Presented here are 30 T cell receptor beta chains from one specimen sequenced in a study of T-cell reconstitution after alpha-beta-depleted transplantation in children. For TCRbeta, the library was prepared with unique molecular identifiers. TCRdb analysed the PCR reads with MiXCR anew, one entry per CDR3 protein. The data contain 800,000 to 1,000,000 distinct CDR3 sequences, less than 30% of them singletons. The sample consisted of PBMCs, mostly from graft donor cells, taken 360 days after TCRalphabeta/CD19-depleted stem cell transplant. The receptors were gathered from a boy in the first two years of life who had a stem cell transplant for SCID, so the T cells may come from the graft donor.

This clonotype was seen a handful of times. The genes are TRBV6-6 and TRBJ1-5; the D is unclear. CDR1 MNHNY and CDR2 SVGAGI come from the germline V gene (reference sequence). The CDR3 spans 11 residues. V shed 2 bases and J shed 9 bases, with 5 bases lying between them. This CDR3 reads CASSYPPPQHF. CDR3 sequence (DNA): TGTGCCAGCAGTTACCCTCCGCCCCAGCATTTT.

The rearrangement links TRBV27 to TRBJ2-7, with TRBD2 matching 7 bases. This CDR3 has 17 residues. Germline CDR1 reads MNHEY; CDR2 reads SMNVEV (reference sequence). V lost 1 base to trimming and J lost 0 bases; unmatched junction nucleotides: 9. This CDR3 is CASSLYRTSRGSYEQYF. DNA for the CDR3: TGTGCCAGCAGTTTATATAGGACTAGTCGAGGCTCCTACGAGCAGTACTTC.

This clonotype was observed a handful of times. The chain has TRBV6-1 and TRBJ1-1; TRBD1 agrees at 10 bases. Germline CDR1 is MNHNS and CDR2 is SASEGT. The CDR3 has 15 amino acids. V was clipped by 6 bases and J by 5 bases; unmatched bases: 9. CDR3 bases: TGTGCCAGCAGCCGACAGGGGGCAAGGAGAACTGAAGCTTTCTTT. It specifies CASSRQGARRTEAFF.

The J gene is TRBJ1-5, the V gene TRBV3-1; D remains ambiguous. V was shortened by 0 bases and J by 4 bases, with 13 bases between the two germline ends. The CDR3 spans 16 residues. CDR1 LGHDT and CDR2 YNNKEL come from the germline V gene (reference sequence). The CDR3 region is CASSQDPAPNNQPQHF. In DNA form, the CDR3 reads TGTGCCAGCAGCCAAGACCCTGCGCCTAATAATCAGCCCCAGCATTTT.

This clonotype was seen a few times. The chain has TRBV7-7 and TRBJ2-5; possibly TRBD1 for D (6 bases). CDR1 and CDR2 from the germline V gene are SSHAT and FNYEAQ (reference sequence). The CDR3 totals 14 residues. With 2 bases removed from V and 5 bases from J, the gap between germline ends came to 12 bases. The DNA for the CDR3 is TGTGCCAGCAGCTTATCAGGGGTTGGGGAGACCCAGTACTTC. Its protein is CASSLSGVGETQYF.

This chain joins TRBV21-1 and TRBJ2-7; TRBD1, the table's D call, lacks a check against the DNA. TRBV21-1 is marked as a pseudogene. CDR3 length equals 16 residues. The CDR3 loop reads CASSKGPPRDSYEQYF. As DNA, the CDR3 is TGTGCCAGCAGCAAAGGGCCCCCCCGGGACAGCTACGAGCAGTACTTC.

This CDR3 reads CASSVASGGEETQYF. CDR3 DNA: TGTGCCAGCAGCGTAGCTAGCGGGGGAGAAGAGACCCAGTACTTC. The rearrangement joins TRBV9 to TRBJ2-5; TRBD2 matches at 10 bases. Germline values: CDR1 SGDLS, CDR2 YYNGEE. V lost 0 bases, J lost 3 bases, and 2 bases stayed unmatched. CDR3 length equals 15 residues.

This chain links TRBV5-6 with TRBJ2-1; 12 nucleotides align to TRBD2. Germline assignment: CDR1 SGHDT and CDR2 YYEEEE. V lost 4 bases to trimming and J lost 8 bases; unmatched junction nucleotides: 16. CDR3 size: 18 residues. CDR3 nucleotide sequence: TGTGCCAGCAGCCCTACATTGACTAGCGGGGGCCGTTGGGATGAGCAGTTCTTC. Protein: CASSPTLTSGGRWDEQFF.

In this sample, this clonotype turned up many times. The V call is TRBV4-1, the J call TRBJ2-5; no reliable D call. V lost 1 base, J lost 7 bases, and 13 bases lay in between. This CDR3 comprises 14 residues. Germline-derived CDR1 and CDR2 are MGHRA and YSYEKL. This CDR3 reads CASSQGIRGRTQYF. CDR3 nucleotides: TGCGCCAGCAGCCAAGGCATCCGAGGACGGACCCAGTACTTC.

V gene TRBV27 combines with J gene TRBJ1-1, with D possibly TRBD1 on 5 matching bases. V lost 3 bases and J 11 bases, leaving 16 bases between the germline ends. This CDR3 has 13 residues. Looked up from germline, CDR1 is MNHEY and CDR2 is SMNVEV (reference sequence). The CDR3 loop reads CASSFRGSALAFF. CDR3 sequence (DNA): TGTGCCAGCAGTTTTAGGGGTTCTGCTTTGGCTTTCTTT.

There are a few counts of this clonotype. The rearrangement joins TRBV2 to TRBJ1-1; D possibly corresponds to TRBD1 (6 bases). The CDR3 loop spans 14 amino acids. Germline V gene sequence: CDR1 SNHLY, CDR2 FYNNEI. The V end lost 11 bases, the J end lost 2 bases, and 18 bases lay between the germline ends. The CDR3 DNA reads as TGTGCCCCTCCGCCGGACAGAGTTAACACTGAAGCTTTCTTT. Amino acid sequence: CAPPPDRVNTEAFF.

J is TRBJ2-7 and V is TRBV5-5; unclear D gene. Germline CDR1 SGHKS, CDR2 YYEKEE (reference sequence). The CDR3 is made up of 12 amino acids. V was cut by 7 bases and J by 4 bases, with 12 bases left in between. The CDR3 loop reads CASGWTLYEQYF. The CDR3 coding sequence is TGTGCCAGCGGCTGGACCCTATACGAGCAGTACTTC.

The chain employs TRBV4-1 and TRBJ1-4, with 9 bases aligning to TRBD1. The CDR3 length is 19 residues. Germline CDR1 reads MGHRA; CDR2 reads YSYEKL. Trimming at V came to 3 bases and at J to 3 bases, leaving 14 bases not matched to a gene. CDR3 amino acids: CASSQLPGQGWGSNEKLFF. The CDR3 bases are TGCGCCAGCAGCCAGCTTCCGGGACAGGGATGGGGGTCTAATGAAAAACTGTTTTTT.

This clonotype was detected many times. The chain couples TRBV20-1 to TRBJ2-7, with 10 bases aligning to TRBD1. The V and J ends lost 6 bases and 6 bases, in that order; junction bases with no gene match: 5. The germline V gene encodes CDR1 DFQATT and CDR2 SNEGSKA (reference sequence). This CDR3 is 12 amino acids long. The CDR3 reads CSARGQGVEQYF. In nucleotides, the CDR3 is TGCAGTGCGCGCGGACAGGGGGTCGAGCAGTACTTC.

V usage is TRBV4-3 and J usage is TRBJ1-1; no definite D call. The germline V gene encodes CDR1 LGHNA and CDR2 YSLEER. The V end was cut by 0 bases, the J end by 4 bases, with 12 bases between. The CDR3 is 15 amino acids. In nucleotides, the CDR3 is TGCGCCAGCAGCCAAGACCGGGTTCGGTCCACTGAAGCTTTCTTT. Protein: CASSQDRVRSTEAFF.

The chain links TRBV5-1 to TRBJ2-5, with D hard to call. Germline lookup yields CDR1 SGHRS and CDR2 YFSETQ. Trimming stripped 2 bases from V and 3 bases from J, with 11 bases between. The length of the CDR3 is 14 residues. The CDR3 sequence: CASSFPEWKETQYF. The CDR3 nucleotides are TGCGCCAGCAGCTTCCCCGAGTGGAAAGAGACCCAGTACTTC.

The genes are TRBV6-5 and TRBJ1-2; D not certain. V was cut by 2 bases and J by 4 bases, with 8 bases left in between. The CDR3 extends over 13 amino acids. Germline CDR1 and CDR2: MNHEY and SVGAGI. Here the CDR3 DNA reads TGTGCCAGCAGTTACGGGCCGCTCTATGGCTACACCTTC. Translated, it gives CASSYGPLYGYTF.

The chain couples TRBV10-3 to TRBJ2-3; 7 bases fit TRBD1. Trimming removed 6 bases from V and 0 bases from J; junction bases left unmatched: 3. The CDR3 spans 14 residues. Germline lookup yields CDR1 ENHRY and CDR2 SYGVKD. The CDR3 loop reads CAIRMTGSTDTQYF. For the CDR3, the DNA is TGTGCCATCAGGATGACAGGGAGCACAGATACGCAGTATTTT.

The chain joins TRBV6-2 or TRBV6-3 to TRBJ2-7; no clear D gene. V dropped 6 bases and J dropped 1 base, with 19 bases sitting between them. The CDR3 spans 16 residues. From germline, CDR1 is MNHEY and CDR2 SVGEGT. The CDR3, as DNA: TGTGCCAGCAGCCTCAGCACACCGCGAGCTTCCTACGAGCAGTACTTC. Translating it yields CASSLSTPRASYEQYF.

CDR3 sequence: CASSLWSLGDEQFF. The CDR3 DNA reads TGCGCCAGCAGCTTGTGGTCCTTAGGGGATGAGCAGTTCTTC. The chain uses TRBV5-1 and TRBJ2-1, with D possibly TRBD1 on 5 matching bases. With 1 base removed from V and 8 bases from J, the gap between germline ends came to 13 bases. CDR3 size: 14 residues. CDR1 is SGHRS, CDR2 YFSETQ, per germline.

The CDR3 DNA reads TGTGCCAGTACGGGAGGGGGGACCTACAATGAGCAGTTCTTC. It encodes CASTGGGTYNEQFF. The chain joins TRBV12-3 or TRBV12-4 to TRBJ2-1; 8 bases are a match to TRBD2. V shed 9 bases and J 2 bases; nucleotides not matched to a gene: 6. The CDR3 has 14 amino acids.

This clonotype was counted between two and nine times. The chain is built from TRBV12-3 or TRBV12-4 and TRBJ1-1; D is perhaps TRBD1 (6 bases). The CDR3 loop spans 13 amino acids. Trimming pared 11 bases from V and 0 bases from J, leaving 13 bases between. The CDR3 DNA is TGTGCCTATTCCCGGGGGCTGAACACTGAAGCTTTCTTT. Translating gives CAYSRGLNTEAFF.

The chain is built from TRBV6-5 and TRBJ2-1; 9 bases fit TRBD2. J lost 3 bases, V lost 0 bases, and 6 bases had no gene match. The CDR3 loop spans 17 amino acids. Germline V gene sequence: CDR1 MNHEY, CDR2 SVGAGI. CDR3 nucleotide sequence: TGTGCCAGCAGTTACTCGAGGGCGGGGGGGCTCTACAATGAGCAGTTCTTC. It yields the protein CASSYSRAGGLYNEQFF.

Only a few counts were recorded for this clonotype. CDR3 coding DNA: TGTGCCAGCAGCTACCTAGCGGGGGGGCCAAATGAGCAGTTCTTC. Its translation: CASSYLAGGPNEQFF. The V call is TRBV12-3 or TRBV12-4, the J call TRBJ2-1, with 12 positions matching TRBD2. The CDR3 runs 15 residues. Trimming cost V 6 bases and J 7 bases; bases outside gene matches: 7.

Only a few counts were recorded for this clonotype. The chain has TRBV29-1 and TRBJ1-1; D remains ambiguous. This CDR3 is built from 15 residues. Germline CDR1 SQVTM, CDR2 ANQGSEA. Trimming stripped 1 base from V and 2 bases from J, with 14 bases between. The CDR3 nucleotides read TGCAGCGTTGAAGGGTTGAGTCCTTTTAACACTGAAGCTTTCTTT. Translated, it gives CSVEGLSPFNTEAFF.

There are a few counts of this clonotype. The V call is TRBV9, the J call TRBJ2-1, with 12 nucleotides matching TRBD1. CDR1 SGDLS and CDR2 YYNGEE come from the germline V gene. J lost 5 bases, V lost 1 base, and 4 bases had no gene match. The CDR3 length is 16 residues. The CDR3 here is CASSVTGTGGHNEQFF. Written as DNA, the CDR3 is TGTGCCAGCAGCGTAACCGGGACAGGGGGCCACAATGAGCAGTTCTTC.

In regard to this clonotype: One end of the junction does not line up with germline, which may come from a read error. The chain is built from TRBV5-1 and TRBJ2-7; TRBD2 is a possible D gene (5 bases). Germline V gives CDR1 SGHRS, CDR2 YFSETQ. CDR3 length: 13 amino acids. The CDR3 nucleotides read TGTGCCAGCAGCTTAGTTGTATCGGGGGAGCAGTACTTC. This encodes CASSLVVSGEQYF.

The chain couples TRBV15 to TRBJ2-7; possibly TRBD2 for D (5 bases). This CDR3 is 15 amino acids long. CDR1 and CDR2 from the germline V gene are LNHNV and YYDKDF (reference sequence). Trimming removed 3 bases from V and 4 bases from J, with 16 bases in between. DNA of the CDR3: TGTGCCACCAGCAGGAACCGAGAGGGTTTATACGAGCAGTACTTC. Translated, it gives CATSRNREGLYEQYF. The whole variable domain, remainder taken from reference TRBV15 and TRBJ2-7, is DAMVIQNPRYQVTQFGKPVTLSCSQTLNHNVMYWYQQKSSQAPKLLFHYYDKDFNNEADTPDNFQSRRPNTSFCFLDIRSPGLGDTAMYLCATSRNREGLYEQYFGPGTRLTVT.

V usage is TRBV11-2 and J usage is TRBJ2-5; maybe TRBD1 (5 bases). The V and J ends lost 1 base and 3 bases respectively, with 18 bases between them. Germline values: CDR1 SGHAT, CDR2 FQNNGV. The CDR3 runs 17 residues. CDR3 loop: CASSLVRAFKGKETQYF. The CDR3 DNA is TGTGCCAGCAGCTTAGTAAGGGCTTTCAAGGGGAAAGAGACCCAGTACTTC. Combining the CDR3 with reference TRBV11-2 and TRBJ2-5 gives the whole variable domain EAGVAQSPRYKIIEKRQSVAFWCNPISGHATLYWYQQILGQGPKLLIQFQNNGVVDDSQLPKDRFSAERLKGVDSTLKIQPAKLEDSAVYLCASSLVRAFKGKETQYFGPGTRLLVL.

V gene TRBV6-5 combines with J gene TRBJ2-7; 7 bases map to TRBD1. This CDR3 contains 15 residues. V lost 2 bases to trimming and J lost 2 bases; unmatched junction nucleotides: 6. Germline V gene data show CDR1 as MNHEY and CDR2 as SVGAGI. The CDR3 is CASSYTGAPTYEQYF. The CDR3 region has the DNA TGTGCCAGCAGTTACACAGGGGCACCAACCTACGAGCAGTACTTC.